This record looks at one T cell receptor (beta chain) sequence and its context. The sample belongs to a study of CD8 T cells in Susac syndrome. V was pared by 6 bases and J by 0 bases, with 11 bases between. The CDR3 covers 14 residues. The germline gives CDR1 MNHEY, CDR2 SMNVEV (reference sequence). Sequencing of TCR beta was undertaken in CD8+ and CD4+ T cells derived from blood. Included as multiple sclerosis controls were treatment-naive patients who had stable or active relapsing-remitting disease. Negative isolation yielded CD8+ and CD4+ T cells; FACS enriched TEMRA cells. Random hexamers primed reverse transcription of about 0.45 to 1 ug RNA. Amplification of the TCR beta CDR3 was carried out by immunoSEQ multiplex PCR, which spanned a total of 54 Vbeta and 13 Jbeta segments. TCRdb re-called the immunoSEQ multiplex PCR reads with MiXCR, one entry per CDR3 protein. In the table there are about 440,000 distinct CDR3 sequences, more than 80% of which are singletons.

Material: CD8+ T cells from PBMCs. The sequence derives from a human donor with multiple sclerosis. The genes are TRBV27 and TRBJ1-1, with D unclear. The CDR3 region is CASRIGLMNTEAFF. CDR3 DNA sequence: TGTGCCAGCAGAATAGGCCTTATGAACACTGAAGCTTTCTTT.